Described below is a single T cell receptor (beta chain) sequence and its context. Caucasian adults residing in Nashville, Tennessee made up all the donors. The data were obtained in a study of shared clonotypes between healthy human individuals. Study-wide background: Researchers assigned three CD4 naive, three CD4 memory, two CD8 naive and one CD8 memory plate to each donor.

The germline gives CDR1 SGHDT, CDR2 YYEEEE. This CDR3 comprises 16 residues. Between the trimmed V and J ends, which lost 1 base and 2 bases, there was a span of 15 bases. Authors' methods: Because ImmunoSEQ provided only junction sequences with no quality scores, the filtering differed. Profiling relied on immunoSEQ multiplex PCR, and the TCRdb table lists in-frame clones only, not all of them. That table supplies the V and J calls and clone size; D and trimming were determined from the DNA. The data hold 2 million to 3 million clones, with approximately 93% observed a single time. This sequence joins TRBV5-6 and TRBJ2-5, with D uncertain. This receptor was taken from a man aged 18 to 30 in good health. Some clones in this sample may be carry-over from other donors' samples. Source material: naive CD4+ T cells from PBMCs. Specified subset: CD45RA+ positively selected. The CDR3 bases are TGTGCCAGCAGCTTGCTTCCCGGGCCCCCTCAAGAGACCCAGTACTTC. It specifies CASSLLPGPPQETQYF. Using reference TRBV5-6 and TRBJ2-5 for the parts outside the CDR3, the full variable domain is DAGVTQSPTHLIKTRGQQVTLRCSPKSGHDTVSWYQQALGQGPQFIFQYYEEEERQRGNFPDRFSGHQFPNYSSELNVNALLLGDSALYLCASSLLPGPPQETQYFGPGTRLLVL.